The rows below give T cell receptor beta chains drawn from one sample of a study of neoadjuvant anti-PD-1 for oral cavity cancer. Profiled with immunoSEQ multiplex PCR; TCRdb holds only in-frame clones, not every one. The sample lists around 14,000 clones, around 70% seen once, with under 2.5% in the top ten. The material sequenced was PBMCs, taken before nivolumab (anti-PD-1) treatment. These TCRs come from a person aged 35-79 years with oral cavity squamous cell carcinoma. Each CDR3 is given with its conserved first and last residue. A D gene is named only where the DNA matches it firmly. The size field is filled for only some rows; it gives once, few, many or a size class.

>TRBJ1-1|NA|TRBV5-6|NA
CASSLVGLNTEAFF
TGTGCCAGCAGCTTGGTGGGACTGAACACTGAAGCTTTCTTT
>TRBJ1-1|NA|TRBV5-6|NA
CASSLTGLTEAFF
TGTGCCAGCAGCTTGACAGGGCTCACTGAAGCTTTCTTT
>TRBJ2-2|TRBD2|TRBV4-2|NA
CASSQDTSGGAGELFF
TGTGCCAGCAGCCAAGATACAAGCGGGGGGGCCGGGGAGCTGTTTTTT
>TRBJ2-7|NA|TRBV11-2|few
CASSQEYEQYF
TGTGCCAGCAGCCAGGAATACGAGCAGTACTTC
>TRBJ1-1|NA|TRBV25-1|NA
CASSRGTEAFF
TGTGCCAGCAGTAGGGGCACTGAAGCTTTCTTT
>TRBJ1-4|TRBD1|TRBV5-1|NA
CASSTSTGGIGEKLFF
TGCGCCAGCAGCACGTCGACAGGGGGCATAGGAGAAAAACTGTTTTTT
>TRBJ2-3|NA|TRBV4-1|NA
CASSLTLADTQYF
TGCGCCAGCAGCCTGACTTTGGCAGATACGCAGTATTTT
>TRBJ2-1|TRBD2|TRBV5-6|NA
CASRTLANNEQFF
TGTGCCAGCAGGACACTAGCGAACAATGAGCAGTTCTTC
>TRBJ2-2|NA|TRBV6-5|NA
CASSTHGTGELFF
TGTGCCAGCAGCACTCACGGTACCGGGGAGCTGTTTTTT
>TRBJ2-6|NA|TRBV5-1|once
CASSLPPSSGANVLTF
TGCGCCAGCAGCTTGCCGCCGAGCTCTGGGGCCAACGTCCTGACTTTC
>TRBJ2-5|NA|TRBV11-2|NA
CASSLAASRQETQYF
TGTGCCAGCAGCTTAGCGGCTAGCCGTCAAGAGACCCAGTACTTC
>TRBJ2-2|TRBD1|TRBV7-8|NA
CASSLEERTGPTGELFF
TGTGCCAGCAGCTTAGAAGAGCGGACAGGGCCCACCGGGGAGCTGTTTTTT
>TRBJ2-1|NA|TRBV19|few
CASSPYASRDYNEQFF
TGTGCCAGTAGTCCTTATGCATCCAGGGACTACAATGAGCAGTTCTTC
>TRBJ2-7|NA|TRBV14|once
CASSQGPGQYF
TGTGCCAGCAGCCAGGGACCGGGGCAGTACTTC
>TRBJ1-6|NA|TRBV19|NA
CASSPDTRSSYNSPLHF
TGTGCCAGTAGCCCCGATACGAGAAGCTCCTATAATTCACCCCTCCACTTT
>TRBJ2-3|NA|TRBV27|once
CASSFAYYTDTQYF
TGTGCCAGCAGTTTCGCCTATTACACAGATACGCAGTATTTT
>TRBJ2-7|NA|TRBV25-1|NA
CASSPTTGLNYYEQYF
TGTGCCAGCAGCCCAACAACGGGACTCAACTACTACGAGCAGTACTTC
>TRBJ1-5|TRBD1|TRBV2|NA
CASNRDSSFNQPQHF
TGTGCCAGCAATCGGGACAGTAGTTTCAATCAGCCCCAGCATTTT
>TRBJ1-1|NA|TRBV5-1|NA
CASSSARENTEAFF
TGCGCCAGCAGCTCAGCACGGGAAAACACTGAAGCTTTCTTT
>TRBJ1-1|TRBD1|TRBV6-6|NA
CASSPGTVVTEAFF
TGTGCCAGCAGCCCCGGGACAGTGGTAACTGAAGCTTTCTTT
>TRBJ2-1|TRBD1|TRBV5-4|NA
CASNLQGASYNEQFF
TGTGCCAGCAACCTTCAGGGGGCCTCGTACAATGAGCAGTTCTTC
>TRBJ2-7|NA|TRBV27|NA
CASSGDAFEQYF
TGTGCCAGTTCCGGGGACGCATTCGAGCAGTACTTC
>TRBJ2-5|TRBD2|TRBV7-9|NA
CASSPGTSGRALETETQYF
TGTGCCAGCAGCCCAGGGACTAGCGGGAGGGCCTTAGAAACGGAGACCCAGTACTTC
>TRBJ2-2|NA|TRBV25-1|few
CATRGVLPGELFF
TGTGCCACCAGGGGCGTCCTACCCGGGGAGCTGTTTTTT
>TRBJ2-1|TRBD2|TRBV7-2|NA
CASSLAQLAGFNEQFF
TGTGCCAGCAGCTTAGCGCAACTAGCGGGTTTCAATGAGCAGTTCTTC
>TRBJ2-1|TRBD2|TRBV19|NA
CASSMASGRASRDEQFF
TGTGCCAGTAGTATGGCAAGCGGGAGGGCCTCTAGGGATGAGCAGTTCTTC
>TRBJ2-5|NA|TRBV6-1|NA
CASSEAQGRQETQYF
TGTGCCAGCAGTGAAGCGCAGGGCCGCCAAGAGACCCAGTACTTC
>TRBJ2-1|NA|TRBV12-5|NA
CASGSEMARRQTYNEQFF
TGTGCTAGTGGATCGGAAATGGCACGGAGGCAGACCTACAATGAGCAGTTCTTC
>TRBJ2-7|TRBD1|TRBV7-3|few
CASSLTGTGLYEQYF
TGTGCCAGCAGCTTAACCGGGACAGGGTTATACGAGCAGTACTTC
>TRBJ1-1|NA|TRBV19|few
CASREGGGMNTEAFF
TGTGCCAGTAGGGAGGGTGGGGGCATGAACACTGAAGCTTTCTTT
>TRBJ1-6|TRBD1|TRBV9|NA
CASSVVGQALHF
TGTGCCAGCAGCGTAGTCGGACAGGCCCTCCACTTT
>TRBJ1-3|NA|TRBV7-8|NA
CASSSSRAGNTIYF
TGTGCCAGCAGCTCTTCTAGGGCTGGAAACACCATATATTTT
>TRBJ2-7|NA|TRBV7-3|NA
CASSLNPGNEQYF
TGTGCCAGCAGCTTAAATCCGGGTAACGAGCAGTACTTC
>TRBJ2-7|NA|TRBV5-1|NA
CASSLTHEQYF
TGCGCCAGCAGCTTAACCCACGAGCAGTACTTC
>TRBJ2-7|NA|TRBV6-5|few
CASSYHGGEQYF
TGTGCCAGCAGTTACCACGGGGGCGAGCAGTACTTC
>TRBJ1-1|NA|TRBV12-5|few
CASGLPPRDTEAFF
TGTGCTAGTGGTTTGCCCCCGAGGGACACTGAAGCTTTCTTT
>TRBJ2-1|NA|TRBV6-1|NA
CASSEGARTYNEQFF
TGTGCCAGCAGTGAAGGGGCCCGAACCTACAATGAGCAGTTCTTC
>TRBJ2-2|NA|TRBV5-4|NA
CASSLTTNTGELFF
TGTGCCAGCAGCTTGACGACGAACACCGGGGAGCTGTTTTTT
>TRBJ1-2|NA|TRBV28|NA
CASTLAGGGNYGYTF
TGTGCCAGCACCCTCGCGGGGGGAGGAAACTATGGCTACACCTTC
>TRBJ1-2|NA|TRBV5-6|NA
CASSLTERGYTF
TGTGCCAGCAGCTTGACGGAACGGGGCTACACCTTC
>TRBJ1-1|TRBD1|TRBV5-4|NA
CASSLGDRDTEAFF
TGTGCCAGCAGCTTGGGGGACAGGGACACTGAAGCTTTCTTT
>TRBJ1-5|NA|TRBV2|NA
CASSVQGLGGQPQHF
TGTGCCAGCAGTGTTCAGGGCCTGGGAGGTCAGCCCCAACATTTT